This entry lists 24 T cell receptor beta chains sequenced from one sample in a study of T cell clonality in common variable immunodeficiency. TCRdb keeps only in-frame clones here, not all; method: immunoSEQ multiplex PCR. The sample was found to contain about 60,000 clones, and every one recurs. The sample comprised peripheral blood mononuclear cells. The source of these receptors is a person between 18 and 75 years old in good health.

This clone has just a few counts. The DNA ends 3 residues before the CDR3 does, and the rest of the CDR3 is filled in from the germline J gene. This chain connects TRBV6-2 or TRBV6-3 to TRBJ1-2; TRBD1 is a possible D gene (6 bases). This CDR3 has 15 amino acids. Germline lookup yields CDR1 MNHEY and CDR2 SVGEGT. CDR3 amino acids: CASSYLGTKAYDYTF. The covered CDR3 bases are TGTGCCAGCAGTTACCTTGGGACAAAAGCCTACGAC.

This clone was observed at least ten times. The CDR3 is cut off 3 residues early in the read; its end comes from the germline J gene. The chain joins TRBV13 to TRBJ2-7, with 7 bases aligning to TRBD2. The V segment lost 6 bases and the J segment 1 base; nucleotides outside the gene matches: 6. CDR1 and CDR2 from the germline V gene are PRHDT and FYEKMQ (reference sequence). This CDR3 spans 14 amino acids. CDR3 amino acids: CASSRGGQSYEQYF. Partial CDR3 DNA: TGTGCCAGCAGTCGCGGGGGTCAATCCTACGAG.

This clone occurred many times. Read sequence stops 3 residues before the CDR3 end, and the germline J gene provides the missing end. This rearrangement joins TRBV28 to TRBJ1-5; 7 nucleotides line up with TRBD1. After removal of 6 bases from V and 6 bases from J, the junction contained 2 bases not matched to a gene. The length of the CDR3 is 12 residues. In germline, CDR1 is MDHEN, CDR2 SYDVKM. CDR3 bases read: TGTGCCAGCAGGACAGGGCTTCAGCCC. Amino acid sequence: CASRTGLQP. The whole CDR3 reads CASRTGLQPQHF.

This clone was seen at least ten times. With the read ending 3 residues before the CDR3 end, the germline J gene is used to fill in that end. V is TRBV28 and J is TRBJ2-5, with D possibly TRBD1 on 6 matching bases. The CDR3 consists of 15 residues. V was pared by 5 bases and J by 0 bases, with 13 bases between. Germline V lookup: CDR1 MDHEN, CDR2 SYDVKM. The CDR3 loop is CASSPGQMYQETQYF. Partial CDR3 DNA: TGTGCCAGCAGTCCCGGACAGATGTACCAAGAGACC.

Ten or more counts support this clone. The DNA ends 3 residues before the CDR3 does, and the rest of the CDR3 is filled in from the germline J gene. The rearrangement joins TRBV5-1 to TRBJ2-3; D is unresolved. This CDR3 comprises 15 residues. Deletions cut 3 bases from V and 5 bases from J, with 16 bases between. CDR1 and CDR2 from the germline V gene are SGHRS and YFSETQ. The sequenced part of the CDR3 DNA is TGCGCCAGCAGCTCACGACTGAATGCAAAAGATACG. Its protein product is CASSSRLNAKDT. The full CDR3 reads CASSSRLNAKDTQYF.

This clone appeared many times. Sequence at one end of the junction differs from germline and may be a read error. From the germline J gene comes the end of the CDR3, since the read stops 3 residues before it. This chain uses TRBV4-2 with TRBJ2-1, with TRBD2 matching 7 bases. CDR1 is LGHNA, CDR2 YNFKEQ, per germline. CDR3 length: 14 residues. The CDR3 reads CASSQTSGMNEQFF. The sequenced CDR3 bases are TGCGCCAGCAGCCAAACAAGCGGGATGAATGAG.

This clone came up many times. The read falls 3 residues short of the CDR3 end, and the missing part is taken from the germline J gene. V gene TRBV9 combines with J gene TRBJ2-3, with D maybe TRBD2 (7 bases). Per germline, CDR1 SGDLS and CDR2 YYNGEE. The CDR3 consists of 16 residues. V was clipped by 4 bases and J by 2 bases, with 17 bases between them. The sequenced part of the CDR3 DNA is TGTGCCAGCAGCCCGCCTCTAGGGGGGGCCACAGATACG. This codes for CASSPPLGGATDT. Given in full, the CDR3 is CASSPPLGGATDTQYF. Full variable domain (outside the CDR3, taken from reference TRBV9 and TRBJ2-3): DSGVTQTPKHLITATGQRVTLRCSPRSGDLSVYWYQQSLDQGLQFLIQYYNGEERAKGNILERFSAQQFPDLHSELNLSSLELGDSALYFCASSPPLGGATDTQYFGPGTRLTVL.

This clone was counted ten times or more. The read terminates 3 residues before the CDR3 end, so the remaining end is supplied by the germline J gene. The gene calls are TRBV20-1 and TRBJ1-5; 7 bases are shared with TRBD1. The CDR3 has 18 residues. The junction had 17 bases not matched to a gene; V was cut back by 4 bases and J by 2 bases. CDR1 DFQATT and CDR2 SNEGSKA come from the germline V gene (reference sequence). The CDR3 here is CSAKIREGAGSGNQPQHF. Partial CDR3 DNA: TGCAGTGCTAAAATCCGGGAGGGGGCGGGTAGTGGCAATCAGCCC.

This clone occurred many times. The read ends 3 residues before the CDR3 terminus; that terminus is restored from the germline J gene. This chain links TRBV20-1 with TRBJ2-3; D possibly corresponds to TRBD1 (6 bases). Germline V gene data show CDR1 as DFQATT and CDR2 as SNEGSKA (reference sequence). V shed 1 base and J shed 5 bases, with 28 bases lying between them. The CDR3 is 19 amino acids. The CDR3 protein is CSARVLGPGNYDRQDTQYF. The DNA read from the CDR3 is TGCAGTGCTAGAGTGCTGGGCCCGGGCAACTACGACAGGCAAGATACG.

This clone was detected many times. The CDR3 end lies 3 residues beyond the end of the read and is filled in from the germline J gene. The chain couples TRBV2 to TRBJ2-7; unclear D gene. This CDR3 comprises 12 residues. V was shortened by 2 bases and J by 6 bases, with 8 bases between the two germline ends. Germline CDR1 reads SNHLY; CDR2 reads FYNNEI. CDR3 in amino acids: CASSEMAPEQYF. The covered CDR3 bases are TGTGCCAGCAGTGAAATGGCCCCCGAG.

This clone was seen repeatedly, ten times or more. The read stops 3 residues short of the end of the CDR3; the missing end is completed from the germline J gene. The chain employs TRBV20-1 and TRBJ1-2; 9 bases line up with TRBD1. The CDR3 consists of 13 residues. Germline CDR1 and CDR2: DFQATT and SNEGSKA (reference sequence). The ends lost 6 bases at V and 2 bases at J; junction bases unmatched: 4. CDR3 bases read: TGCAGTGCAATACAGGGGGCGAACTATGGC. This gives the protein CSAIQGANYG. The complete CDR3 sequence is CSAIQGANYGYTF.

This clone occurred many times. The CDR3 is cut off 3 residues early in the read; its end comes from the germline J gene. The V call is TRBV9, the J call TRBJ2-7; maybe TRBD1 (5 bases). The ends were cut back, 0 bases at V and 3 bases at J, with 10 bases in the middle. Per germline, CDR1 SGDLS and CDR2 YYNGEE. There are 14 residues in the CDR3. CDR3 sequence reads: CASSVGQRNYEQYF. CDR3 DNA, as far as it was read: TGTGCCAGCAGCGTAGGACAGCGCAACTACGAG.

The table lists this clone with many counts. The CDR3 is cut off 3 residues early in the read; its end comes from the germline J gene. V and J are TRBV20-1 and TRBJ2-7, with D possibly being TRBD1 (5 bases). The CDR3 is 14 residues long. Germline loops: CDR1 DFQATT, CDR2 SNEGSKA (reference sequence). Trimming cost V 7 bases and J 0 bases, with 16 bases left between them. The covered CDR3 bases are TGCAGTGTTACGACAGTCTACCCCTCCTACGAG. This gives the protein CSVTTVYPSYE. The whole CDR3 is CSVTTVYPSYEQYF.

Ten or more counts support this clone. Sequencing ends 3 residues short of the CDR3 end; the germline J gene provides the rest. This chain links TRBV20-1 with TRBJ2-7, with 11 positions matching TRBD2. V lost 5 bases and J lost 4; bases outside the gene matches: 13. CDR3 length: 16 residues. Germline assignment: CDR1 DFQATT and CDR2 SNEGSKA (reference sequence). The CDR3 sequence is CSAGSRAGTSGYEQYF. CDR3 bases read: TGCAGTGCTGGTAGTCGGGCCGGGACTAGCGGATACGAG.

This clone was observed many times. From the germline J gene comes the end of the CDR3, since the read stops 3 residues before it. The J gene is TRBJ2-2, the V gene TRBV29-1; no clear D. Germline V gene sequence: CDR1 SQVTM, CDR2 ANQGSEA. This CDR3 is built from 13 residues. With 5 bases removed from V and 1 base from J, the gap between germline ends came to 8 bases. Here the CDR3 reads CSVRQMNTGELFF. The part of the CDR3 DNA that was read is TGCAGCGTTAGGCAGATGAACACCGGGGAG.

This clone was recorded many times. The CDR3 end is not reached by the read, which stops 3 residues before it; the germline J gene fills it in. The V gene is TRBV10-3, the J gene TRBJ2-3; perhaps TRBD1 as D (6 bases). CDR3 length: 14 amino acids. CDR1 and CDR2 from the germline V gene are ENHRY and SYGVKD. Trimming shortened V by 0 bases and J by 3 bases, and 7 bases separated the two germline ends. CDR3 in amino acids: CAISESRGTDTQYF. Partial CDR3 DNA: TGTGCCATCAGTGAGTCGAGGGGGACAGATACG.

This clone was observed at least ten times. The read ends 3 residues shy of where the CDR3 ends; the end is completed using the germline J gene. J is TRBJ2-5 and V is TRBV5-1, with 9 bases identical to TRBD1. With V trimmed by 4 bases and J by 4 bases, 2 bases remained unmatched. In germline, CDR1 is SGHRS, CDR2 YFSETQ. The length of the CDR3 is 13 residues. The CDR3 bases that were read are TGCGCCAGCAGCAGGGGACAGGGAGAGACC. Protein: CASSRGQGET. In full, the CDR3 is CASSRGQGETQYF.

This clone was seen repeatedly, ten times or more. The read gets to within 3 residues of the CDR3 end, and the germline J gene fills in the rest. V usage is TRBV5-6 and J usage is TRBJ2-1; 7 bases are shared with TRBD2. Losses at the gene ends were 4 bases for V and 5 bases for J; bases not matched to a gene: 9. Germline CDR1 SGHDT, CDR2 YYEEEE. This CDR3 spans 15 amino acids. The CDR3 loop is CASSTDTAGHNEQFF. Partial CDR3 DNA: TGTGCCAGCAGCACGGATACAGCGGGACACAATGAG.

This clone came up many times. The missing CDR3 end, 3 residues past where the read stops, is filled in from the germline J gene. V and J are TRBV18 and TRBJ1-6; D ambiguous. V was shortened by 5 bases and J by 0 bases, with 11 bases between the two germline ends. In germline, CDR1 is KGHSH, CDR2 LQKENI. The CDR3 is 16 residues long. The CDR3 bases that were read are TGTGCCAGCTCATCAGCAGCGAACTCCTATAATTCACCC. Translating gives CASSSAANSYNSP. The full CDR3 is CASSSAANSYNSPLHF.

This clone was seen many times. The observed sequence ends 3 residues before the CDR3 terminus, with the missing tail filled in from the germline J gene. V usage is TRBV20-1 and J usage is TRBJ2-3; D possibly corresponds to TRBD2 (7 bases). The germline gives CDR1 DFQATT, CDR2 SNEGSKA (reference sequence). Trimming cost V 2 bases and J 3 bases, with 21 bases left between them. This CDR3 comprises 17 residues. The CDR3 region is CSARLRRGGWFTDTQYF. Partial CDR3 DNA: TGCAGTGCTAGACTTCGAAGGGGGGGGTGGTTTACAGATACG.

This clone was picked up many times. The CDR3 loop reads CASSFSGRPYNEQFF. The DNA read from the CDR3 is TGTGCCAGCAGCTTCAGCGGGAGACCCTACAATGAG. The chain links TRBV7-3 to TRBJ2-1, with 8 bases that match TRBD2. Sequencing ends 3 residues short of the CDR3 end; the germline J gene provides the rest. This CDR3 is 15 amino acids long. Germline trimming cut 3 bases from V and 2 bases from J; bases unmatched to any gene: 3. CDR1 is SGHTA and CDR2 is FQGTGA in the germline V gene.

This clone was found many times. The read terminates 3 residues before the CDR3 end, so the remaining end is supplied by the germline J gene. This chain joins TRBV12-5 and TRBJ2-5; 11 bases align to TRBD1. This CDR3 has 17 amino acids. Per the germline V gene, CDR1 is LGHNT and CDR2 is FRNRAP. The J segment lost 2 bases and the V segment lost 1 base, leaving 6 bases of the junction unmatched. The part of the CDR3 DNA that was read is TGTGCTAGTGGTTTGGGGGGACAGGGGGGTCGTCAAGAGACC. Protein sequence: CASGLGGQGGRQET. The complete CDR3 reads CASGLGGQGGRQETQYF.

This clone was recorded many times. The read terminates 3 residues ahead of where the CDR3 ends, so the germline J gene completes it. V is TRBV19 and J is TRBJ2-1; 8 nucleotides align to TRBD2. CDR3 length equals 15 residues. Trimming cost V 4 bases and J 4 bases; bases outside gene matches: 6. Looked up from germline, CDR1 is LNHDA and CDR2 is SQIVND (reference sequence). CDR3 loop: CASSSSSGSYNEQFF. CDR3 DNA (partial): TGTGCCAGTAGTAGCTCAAGCGGGAGTTACAATGAG. Variable domain in full (rest from reference TRBV19 and TRBJ2-1): DGGITQSPKYLFRKEGQNVTLSCEQNLNHDAMYWYRQDPGQGLRLIYYSQIVNDFQKGDIAEGYSVSREKKESFPLTVTSAQKNPTAFYLCASSSSSGSYNEQFFGPGTRLTVL.

This clone was detected many times. Sequencing ends 3 residues short of the CDR3 end; the germline J gene provides the rest. The chain links TRBV20-1 to TRBJ2-7; tentative D call: TRBD2 (5 bases). V lost 7 bases and J 1 base, leaving 17 bases between the germline ends. Germline V CDR1 and CDR2: DFQATT, SNEGSKA (reference sequence). The CDR3 contains 14 residues. This CDR3 reads CSVTSGLASYEQYF. The sequenced CDR3 bases are TGCAGTGTAACGTCAGGACTGGCGTCCTACGAG.